Sequencing of this T cell receptor (beta chain) was carried out in a study of beta chain features in type 1 diabetes. Study results and limitations: TCRB CDR3s from Type 1 diabetes patients were moderately but significantly shorter in all four CD4+ subsets.

With respect to this clone: Its antigen is currently unknown.

Expressed TCRB transcripts were sequenced because the entire RNA isolate underwent reverse transcription. Profiled with immunoSEQ multiplex PCR; TCRdb holds only in-frame clones, not every one. This table holds around 180,000 clones, approximately 8% found once. Per the germline V gene, CDR1 is SNHLY and CDR2 is FYNNEI. The ends were cut back, 6 bases at V and 1 base at J, with 15 bases in the middle. CDR3 size: 15 residues. This sequence joins TRBV2 and TRBJ1-1; the D gene is possibly TRBD1 (5 bases). This clonotype was sampled from a woman aged 40 to 50 with type 1 diabetes. The sample was central memory CD4+ T cells from blood. CDR3 nucleotide sequence: TGTGCCAGCAGGCCTCTTACAGGCCCGAACACTGAAGCTTTCTTT. Amino acid sequence: CASRPLTGPNTEAFF.